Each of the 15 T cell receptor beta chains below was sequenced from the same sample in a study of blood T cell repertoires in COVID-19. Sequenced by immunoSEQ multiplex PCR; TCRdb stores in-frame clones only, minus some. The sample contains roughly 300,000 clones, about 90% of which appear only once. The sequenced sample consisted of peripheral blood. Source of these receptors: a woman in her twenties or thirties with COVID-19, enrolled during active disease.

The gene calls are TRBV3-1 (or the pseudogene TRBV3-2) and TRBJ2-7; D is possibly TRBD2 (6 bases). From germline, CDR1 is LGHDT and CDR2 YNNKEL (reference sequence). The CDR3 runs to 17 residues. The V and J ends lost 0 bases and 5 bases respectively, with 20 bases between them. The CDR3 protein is CASSQDGTPLSSDEQYF. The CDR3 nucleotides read TGTGCCAGCAGCCAAGATGGGACTCCGCTCTCTTCGGACGAGCAGTACTTC.

The CDR3 here is CASRTRGVTDTQYF. For the CDR3, the DNA is TGTGCCAGCAGGACCAGGGGGGTCACAGATACGCAGTATTTT. J is TRBJ2-3 and V is TRBV27; perhaps TRBD1 as D (7 bases). The CDR3 has 14 amino acids. Germline CDR1 reads MNHEY; CDR2 reads SMNVEV (reference sequence). V dropped 6 bases and J dropped 2 bases, with 12 bases sitting between them.

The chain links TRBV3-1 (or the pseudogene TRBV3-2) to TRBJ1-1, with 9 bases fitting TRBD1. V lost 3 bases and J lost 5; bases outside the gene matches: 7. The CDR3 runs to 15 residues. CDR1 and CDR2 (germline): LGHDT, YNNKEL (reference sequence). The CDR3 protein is CASSHHRGRGTEAFF. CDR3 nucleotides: TGTGCCAGCAGCCATCACAGGGGGCGAGGGACTGAAGCTTTCTTT.

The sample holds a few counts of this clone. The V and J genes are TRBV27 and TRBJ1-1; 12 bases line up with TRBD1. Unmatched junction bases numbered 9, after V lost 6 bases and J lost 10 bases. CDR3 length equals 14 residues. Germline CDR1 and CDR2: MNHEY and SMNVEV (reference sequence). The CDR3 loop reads CASRPGTGGLGAFF. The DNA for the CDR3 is TGTGCCAGCAGACCCGGGACAGGGGGCCTCGGAGCTTTCTTT.

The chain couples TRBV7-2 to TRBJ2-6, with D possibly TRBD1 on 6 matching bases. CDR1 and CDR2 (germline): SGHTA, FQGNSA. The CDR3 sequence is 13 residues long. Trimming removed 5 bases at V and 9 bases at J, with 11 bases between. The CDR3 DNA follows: TGTGCCAGCAGCATCGACAGGCGCAACGTCCTGACTTTC. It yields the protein CASSIDRRNVLTF.

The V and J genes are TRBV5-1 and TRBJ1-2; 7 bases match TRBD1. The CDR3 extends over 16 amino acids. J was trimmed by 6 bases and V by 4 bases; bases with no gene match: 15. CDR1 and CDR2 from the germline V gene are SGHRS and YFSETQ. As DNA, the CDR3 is TGCGCCAGCAGCACGGGGGGGACAGTCCAGACAGATGGCTACACCTTC. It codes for CASSTGGTVQTDGYTF.

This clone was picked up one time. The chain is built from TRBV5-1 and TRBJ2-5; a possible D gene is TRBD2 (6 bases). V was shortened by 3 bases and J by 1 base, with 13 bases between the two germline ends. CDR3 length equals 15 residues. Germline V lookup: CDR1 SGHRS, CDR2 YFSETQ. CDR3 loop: CASSSGGAVQETQYF. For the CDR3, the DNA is TGCGCCAGCAGCTCGGGCGGGGCAGTCCAAGAGACCCAGTACTTC.

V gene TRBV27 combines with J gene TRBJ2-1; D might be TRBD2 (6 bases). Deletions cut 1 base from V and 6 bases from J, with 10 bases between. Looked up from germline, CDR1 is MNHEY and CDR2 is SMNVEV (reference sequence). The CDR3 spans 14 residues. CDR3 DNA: TGTGCCAGCAGTTTATTAGGAGGGATCAATGAGCAGTTCTTC. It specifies CASSLLGGINEQFF.

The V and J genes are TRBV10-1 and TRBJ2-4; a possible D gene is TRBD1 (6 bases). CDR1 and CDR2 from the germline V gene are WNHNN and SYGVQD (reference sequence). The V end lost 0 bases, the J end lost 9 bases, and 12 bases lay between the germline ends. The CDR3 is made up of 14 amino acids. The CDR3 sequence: CASSESDSFGIQYF. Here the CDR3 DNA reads TGCGCCAGCAGTGAGTCGGACAGTTTCGGCATTCAGTACTTC.

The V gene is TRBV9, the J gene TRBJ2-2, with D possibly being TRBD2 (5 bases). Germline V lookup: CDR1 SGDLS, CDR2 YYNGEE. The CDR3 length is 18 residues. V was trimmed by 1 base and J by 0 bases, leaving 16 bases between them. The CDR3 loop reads CASSVSLIAPANTGELFF. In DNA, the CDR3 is TGTGCCAGCAGCGTATCGCTGATAGCGCCCGCGAACACCGGGGAGCTGTTTTTT.

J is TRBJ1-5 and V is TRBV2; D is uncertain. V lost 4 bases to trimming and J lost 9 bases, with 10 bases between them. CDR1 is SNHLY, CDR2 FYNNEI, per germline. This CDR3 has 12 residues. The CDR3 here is CASSARALPQHF. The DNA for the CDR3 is TGTGCCAGCAGTGCCCGAGCCCTGCCCCAGCATTTT.

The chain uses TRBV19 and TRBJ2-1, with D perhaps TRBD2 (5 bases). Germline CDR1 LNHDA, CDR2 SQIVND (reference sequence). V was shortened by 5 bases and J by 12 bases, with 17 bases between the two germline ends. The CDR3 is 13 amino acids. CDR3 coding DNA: TGTGCCAGTAGTGACTTAGGAGGCGTGTGGCAGTTCTTC. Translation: CASSDLGGVWQFF.

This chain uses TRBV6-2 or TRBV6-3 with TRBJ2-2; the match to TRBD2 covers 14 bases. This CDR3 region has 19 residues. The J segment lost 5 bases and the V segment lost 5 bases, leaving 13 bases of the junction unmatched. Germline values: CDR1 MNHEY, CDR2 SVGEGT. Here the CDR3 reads CASSHRTSGGLVRTGELFF. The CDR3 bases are TGTGCCAGCAGTCACCGGACTAGCGGGGGGCTAGTGAGGACCGGGGAGCTGTTTTTT.

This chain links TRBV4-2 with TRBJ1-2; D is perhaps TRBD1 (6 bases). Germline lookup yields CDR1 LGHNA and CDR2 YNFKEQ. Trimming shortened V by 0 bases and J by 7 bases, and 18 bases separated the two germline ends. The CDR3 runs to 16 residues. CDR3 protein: CASSQDRGGRAGGYTF. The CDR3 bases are TGTGCCAGCAGCCAAGATAGGGGGGGCAGGGCCGGTGGCTACACCTTC.

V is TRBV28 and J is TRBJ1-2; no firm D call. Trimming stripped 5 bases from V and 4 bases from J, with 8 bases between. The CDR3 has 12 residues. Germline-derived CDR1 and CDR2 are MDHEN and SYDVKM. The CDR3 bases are TGTGCCAGCAGTCCCCGGAGCTATGGCTACACCTTC. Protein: CASSPRSYGYTF.